This TCR beta chain was sequenced in a study of cytomegalovirus exposure and HLA in healthy donors. 60 Vbeta and 13 Jbeta primers were used in PCR. Produced via immunoSEQ multiplex PCR; TCRdb's table is partial and in-frame only. There are about 95,000 clones in the sample; under 85% occur only once, and over 3.5% lies in the top ten. Study-level findings and limits: In a later analysis, V- and J-gene trimming of beta chains associated with a DCLRE1C missense variant, replicated independently. It was assumed in the presence/absence analyses that sequencing depth was roughly uniform across donors. Cytomegalovirus association was listed for under 200 TCR beta chains. DRB1 had the most TCR associations and HLA-C the fewest, a later analysis found, with rates varying by HLA locus.

This CDR3 is 13 amino acids long. V trimming: 3 bases; J trimming: 9 bases; junction bases outside the gene matches: 6. Germline loops: CDR1 GTSNPN, CDR2 SVGIG (reference sequence). As regards this clone: Its antigen is unknown.

Input material: PBMCs. V is TRBV30 and J is TRBJ1-5, with 9 bases matching TRBD1. This receptor was identified in a woman in her forties in good health and CMV-seropositive. CDR3 residues: CAWSGTGPSPQHF. CDR3 nucleotides: TGTGCCTGGAGCGGGACAGGGCCATCGCCCCAGCATTTT.